This T cell receptor (beta chain) was captured by sequencing in a study of T cells in localized non-small cell lung cancer. The CDR3 contains 14 residues. From germline, CDR1 is SGHDT and CDR2 YYEEEE. Unmatched junction bases numbered 5, after V lost 1 base and J lost 8 bases. The protocol was immunoSEQ multiplex PCR, while the TCRdb copy is restricted to in-frame clones and leaves out a portion. The sample yields approximately 88,000 clones, approximately 90% seen once. Findings and limits, study-wide: A median of roughly 50 of the top 100 tumor clones appeared in adjacent lung, which was paired and uninvolved.

A note on this clone: As yet, its antigen is unknown.

V is TRBV5-6 and J is TRBJ1-2; 10 nucleotides match TRBD1. This TCR was sampled from a woman aged 35-70 years with stage II squamous cell lung carcinoma. Source: PBMCs, taken before any cancer treatment. CDR3 region: CASSLPDRGRGYTF. The DNA of the CDR3 is TGTGCCAGCAGCTTGCCCGACAGGGGGCGAGGCTACACCTTC.